What follows are 22 T cell receptor beta chains derived from one specimen sequenced in a study of cytomegalovirus exposure and HLA in healthy donors. With 60 Vbeta and 13 Jbeta primers, the PCR was carried out. The repertoire was sequenced with immunoSEQ multiplex PCR; TCRdb's copy has only in-frame clones and lacks some. The sample lists about 130,000 clones; more than 70% were seen once. Sequenced: PBMCs. These receptors originate from a woman aged 25-40 years in good health and CMV-seropositive.

As regards this clone: The same CDR3 arises from other DNA sequences in this sample as well. The chain is built from TRBV20-1 and TRBJ1-2; D not resolved. Germline CDR1 reads DFQATT; CDR2 reads SNEGSKA (reference sequence). Trimming took 5 bases from V and 6 from J, leaving 10 bases between them. The CDR3 is 11 amino acids. The CDR3 DNA reads TGCAGTGCTCCCCGGTTGGATGGCTACACCTTC. This codes for CSAPRLDGYTF.

The rearrangement joins TRBV7-3 to TRBJ2-1; 10 bases line up with TRBD1. Germline V gene lookup returns CDR1 SGHTA and CDR2 FQGTGA. The ends lost 2 bases at V and 10 bases at J; junction bases unmatched: 8. The CDR3 covers 15 residues. This CDR3 reads CASSLLGQGEGEQFF. The CDR3 DNA sequence: TGTGCCAGCAGCTTACTTGGACAGGGGGAGGGGGAGCAGTTCTTC. Based on the CDR3 plus reference TRBV7-3 and TRBJ2-1, the full variable domain is GAGVSQTPSNKVTEKGKYVELRCDPISGHTALYWYRQSLGQGPEFLIYFQGTGAADDSGLPNDRFFAVRPEGSVSTLKIQRTERGDSAVYLCASSLLGQGEGEQFFGPGTRLTVL.

V is TRBV6-4 and J is TRBJ1-1; D remains ambiguous. This CDR3 comprises 13 residues. Germline CDR1 MRHNA, CDR2 SNTAGT. Deletions cut 4 bases from V and 6 bases from J, with 12 bases between. CDR3 nucleotides: TGTGCCAGCAGTGGGCAGGTCGGATCTGAAGCTTTCTTT. The encoded protein is CASSGQVGSEAFF.

The chain is built from TRBV14 and TRBJ2-1; D is uncertain. The V gene's germline CDR1 is SGHDN and CDR2 FVKESK. The CDR3 runs to 14 residues. V lost 2 bases, J lost 4 bases, and 9 bases lay in between. The DNA of the CDR3 is TGTGCCAGCAGCCAACTAACCCCTTACAATGAGCAGTTCTTC. This encodes CASSQLTPYNEQFF. Supplemented by reference TRBV14 and TRBJ2-1, the full variable domain reads EAGVTQFPSHSVIEKGQTVTLRCDPISGHDNLYWYRRVMGKEIKFLLHFVKESKQDESGMPNNRFLAERTGGTYSTLKVQPAELEDSGVYFCASSQLTPYNEQFFGPGTRLTVL.

This chain joins TRBV25-1 and TRBJ2-1, with D possibly TRBD2 on 7 matching bases. Germline V gives CDR1 MGHDK, CDR2 SYGVNS. The CDR3 has 16 residues. The V end lost 8 bases, the J end lost 5 bases, and 22 bases lay between the germline ends. This chain's CDR3 is CASERGGAGPNNEQFF. The CDR3 nucleotides read TGTGCCAGCGAAAGGGGGGGCGCAGGACCCAACAATGAGCAGTTCTTC.

The chain uses TRBV19 and TRBJ1-5; 9 bases line up with TRBD1. From germline, CDR1 is LNHDA and CDR2 SQIVND (reference sequence). CDR3 length: 17 amino acids. Trimming took 5 bases from V and 4 from J; bases not matched to a gene: 12. CDR3 in amino acids: CASSPSSDRGNNQPQHF. The DNA for the CDR3 is TGTGCCAGTAGTCCCTCCTCCGACAGGGGGAATAATCAGCCCCAGCATTTT.

The rearrangement uses TRBV25-1 and TRBJ1-1; D is uncertain. The V gene's germline CDR1 is MGHDK and CDR2 SYGVNS. There are 11 residues in the CDR3. The V end was cut by 4 bases, the J end by 2 bases, with 2 bases between. CDR3 protein: CASSVNTEAFF. CDR3 DNA sequence: TGTGCCAGCAGTGTAAACACTGAAGCTTTCTTT.

This sequence joins TRBV30 and TRBJ2-7, with TRBD1 matching over 11 bases. Looked up from germline, CDR1 is GTSNPN and CDR2 is SVGIG (reference sequence). This CDR3 has 14 amino acids. After removal of 0 bases from V and 6 bases from J, the junction contained 4 bases not matched to a gene. The CDR3 sequence is CAWSVGQGAAEQYF. CDR3 nucleotide sequence: TGTGCCTGGAGTGTCGGACAGGGGGCGGCCGAGCAGTACTTC.

The chain joins TRBV7-6 to TRBJ2-1, with 11 bases that match TRBD2. Germline trimming cut 4 bases from V and 14 bases from J; bases unmatched to any gene: 7. This CDR3 contains 13 residues. CDR1 is SGHVS and CDR2 is FNYEAQ in the germline V gene. Here the CDR3 DNA reads TGTGCCAGCAGCTCCCCCCCGGGACTAGCGGAGTTCTTC. This translates into CASSSPPGLAEFF.

The chain joins TRBV4-1 to TRBJ1-1; D is uncertain. The CDR3 is 15 residues long. With 1 base removed from V and 0 bases from J, the gap between germline ends came to 9 bases. Per germline, CDR1 MGHRA and CDR2 YSYEKL. The CDR3 loop is CASSQATALNTEAFF. In DNA, the CDR3 is TGCGCCAGCAGCCAAGCAACAGCATTGAACACTGAAGCTTTCTTT.

The rearrangement uses TRBV28 and TRBJ2-7; 7 nucleotides agree with TRBD2. The CDR3 has 15 amino acids. CDR1 is MDHEN and CDR2 is SYDVKM in the germline V gene. With 2 bases clipped from V and 1 base from J, the junction kept 5 bases outside the gene matches. CDR3 sequence (DNA): TGTGCCAGCAGTTTACCGGGGGGTGGGTCCTACGAGCAGTACTTC. The encoded protein is CASSLPGGGSYEQYF.

This chain joins TRBV28 and TRBJ1-2; 10 positions match TRBD1. J lost 4 bases, V lost 10 bases, and 12 bases had no gene match. CDR3 length equals 15 residues. Per the germline V gene, CDR1 is MDHEN and CDR2 is SYDVKM. This CDR3 reads CATRDRGDEVYGYTF. In DNA form, the CDR3 reads TGTGCCACCCGGGACAGGGGAGACGAGGTCTATGGCTACACCTTC.

The chain joins TRBV7-3 to TRBJ2-7, with 8 bases identical to TRBD2. From germline, CDR1 is SGHTA and CDR2 FQGTGA. The CDR3 totals 15 residues. After removal of 0 bases from V and 0 bases from J, the junction contained 1 base not matched to a gene. As DNA, the CDR3 is TGTGCCAGCAGCTTAACAGCGGGGGACTCCTACGAGCAGTACTTC. Its protein is CASSLTAGDSYEQYF.

The CDR3 DNA reads as TGTGCCAGCTCAACTGGACAGGTTCCTCCCACAGATACGCAGTATTTT. Residues: CASSTGQVPPTDTQYF. J is TRBJ2-3 and V is TRBV18; the match to TRBD1 covers 7 bases. CDR1 and CDR2 from the germline V gene are KGHSH and LQKENI. V shed 5 bases and J 2 bases; nucleotides not matched to a gene: 10. The CDR3 is 16 residues long.

The chain employs TRBV30 and TRBJ1-1, with 8 bases aligning to TRBD1. The CDR3 runs 14 residues. V shed 4 bases and J 5 bases; nucleotides not matched to a gene: 9. The germline CDR1 and CDR2 sequences are GTSNPN and SVGIG (reference sequence). The CDR3 spells CAWNVHQGATEAFF. The DNA of the CDR3 is TGTGCCTGGAATGTACATCAGGGGGCGACTGAAGCTTTCTTT.

The gene calls are TRBV28 and TRBJ2-7, with 8 bases matching TRBD1. Germline V gene sequence: CDR1 MDHEN, CDR2 SYDVKM. This CDR3 has 16 amino acids. The J segment lost 2 bases and the V segment lost 5 bases, leaving 11 bases of the junction unmatched. CDR3 nucleotide sequence: TGTGCCAGCAGTCTCCCCGGGACAGGTAATGCCTACGAGCAGTACTTC. This codes for CASSLPGTGNAYEQYF.

In its sample, this clone was seen a few times. The chain combines TRBV30 with TRBJ2-3; 10 bases align to TRBD1. V dropped 5 bases and J dropped 4; count of bases not matched to a gene: 6. The CDR3 is 14 residues long. Germline values: CDR1 GTSNPN, CDR2 SVGIG (reference sequence). CDR3 loop: CAWSSGTGADTQYF. The CDR3 DNA reads as TGTGCCTGGTCTTCCGGGACAGGGGCAGATACGCAGTATTTT. The full variable domain, in which reference TRBV30 and TRBJ2-3 provide the parts outside the CDR3, is SQTIHQWPATLVQPVGSPLSLECTVEGTSNPNLYWYRQAAGRGLQLLFYSVGIGQISSEVPQNLSASRPQDRQFILSSKKLLLSDSGFYLCAWSSGTGADTQYFGPGTRLTVL.

J is TRBJ1-4 and V is TRBV9; no firm D call. CDR1 SGDLS and CDR2 YYNGEE come from the germline V gene. The V and J ends lost 7 bases and 8 bases respectively, with 18 bases between them. The CDR3 spans 14 residues. The CDR3 coding sequence is TGTGCCAGCCCCCCCGTGAGGGTTACCGAAAAACTGTTTTTT. Its protein is CASPPVRVTEKLFF.

V and J are TRBV30 and TRBJ2-3; 10 bases fit TRBD2. J lost 8 bases, V lost 2 bases, and 10 bases had no gene match. The CDR3 runs 15 residues. In germline, CDR1 is GTSNPN, CDR2 SVGIG (reference sequence). CDR3 amino acids: CAWSLAGASWGTQYF. CDR3 nucleotide sequence: TGTGCCTGGAGTCTAGCGGGGGCGTCATGGGGTACGCAGTATTTT.

The chain recombines TRBV30 with TRBJ2-7, with 8 nucleotides matching TRBD2. Germline trimming cut 0 bases from V and 2 bases from J; bases unmatched to any gene: 3. This CDR3 has 14 amino acids. CDR1 is GTSNPN and CDR2 is SVGIG in the germline V gene (reference sequence). The CDR3 region is CAWSVTSGPYEQYF. Written as DNA, the CDR3 is TGTGCCTGGAGTGTTACTAGCGGTCCCTACGAGCAGTACTTC.

This chain links TRBV23-1 with TRBJ2-5, with D unclear. TRBV23-1 is an ORF, with its function uncertain. V shed 10 bases and J shed 5 bases, with 8 bases lying between them. There are 10 residues in the CDR3. CDR3 DNA sequence: TGCGCCACCTCTCCCGAGACCCAGTACTTC. It encodes CATSPETQYF.

This clone was seen a single time. The rearrangement uses TRBV5-6 and TRBJ2-5, with 8 bases aligning to TRBD2. CDR1 and CDR2 from the germline V gene are SGHDT and YYEEEE. The V segment lost 4 bases and the J segment 5 bases; nucleotides outside the gene matches: 10. This CDR3 spans 15 amino acids. The CDR3 region is CASSRRSGGPETQYF. The CDR3 nucleotides read TGTGCCAGCAGCCGGAGGTCGGGGGGGCCGGAGACCCAGTACTTC.